The 23 T cell receptor beta chains reported below all come from one sample, sequenced in a study of blood T cells in healthy people across ages. Through a sample-barcoded 5' primer and a J-beta primer mix, a second PCR was run for about 6 to 11 cycles. TCRdb redid the calling of the 5' RACE reads with MiXCR, one entry per CDR3 protein. Found here are about 1.7 million distinct CDR3 sequences, over 25% of them singletons; the top ten hold 7% to 9%. Sequencing input: blood. The receptors come from a woman under 40 in good health.

This clonotype has more than one count but fewer than ten. The V and J genes are TRBV9 and TRBJ2-3, with D uncertain. V lost 0 bases and J 6 bases, leaving 8 bases between the germline ends. The CDR3 sequence is 13 residues long. CDR1 SGDLS and CDR2 YYNGEE come from the germline V gene. The CDR3 DNA sequence: TGTGCCAGCAGCGTAGCCCTTTATGATACGCAGTATTTT. Translating it yields CASSVALYDTQYF.

The chain carries TRBV5-1 and TRBJ1-6, with 7 bases lining up with TRBD1. The CDR3 consists of 17 residues. J was trimmed by 0 bases and V by 4 bases; bases with no gene match: 7. CDR1 is SGHRS, CDR2 YFSETQ, per germline. CDR3 amino acids: CASSELQGSSYNSPLHF. CDR3 sequence (DNA): TGCGCCAGCAGCGAATTACAGGGGAGCTCCTATAATTCACCCCTCCACTTT. The full variable domain, completed using reference TRBV5-1 and TRBJ1-6, is KAGVTQTPRYLIKTRGQQVTLSCSPISGHRSVSWYQQTPGQGLQFLFEYFSETQRNKGNFPGRFSGRQFSNSRSEMNVSTLELGDSALYLCASSELQGSSYNSPLHFGNGTRLTVT.

A few counts support this clonotype. J is TRBJ1-5 and V is TRBV7-8, with 7 bases fitting TRBD1. The CDR3 is 15 amino acids. Trimming at V came to 1 base and at J to 4 bases, leaving 4 bases not matched to a gene. Germline CDR1 and CDR2: SGHVS and FQNEAQ. This chain's CDR3 is CASSLDRTGNQPQHF. The CDR3 coding sequence is TGTGCCAGCAGCTTAGATAGGACAGGTAATCAGCCCCAGCATTTT.

A few counts support this clonotype. The V gene is TRBV7-2, the J gene TRBJ2-3, with D uncertain. The CDR3 is 15 residues long. Trimming removed 5 bases from V and 4 bases from J, with 16 bases in between. Germline V gives CDR1 SGHTA, CDR2 FQGNSA. DNA of the CDR3: TGTGCCAGCAGCCGCGACCAAATTAACGCAGATACGCAGTATTTT. As protein: CASSRDQINADTQYF.

The chain has TRBV20-1 and TRBJ1-2; no reliable D call. This CDR3 spans 12 amino acids. CDR1 DFQATT and CDR2 SNEGSKA come from the germline V gene (reference sequence). Trimming took 5 bases from V and 0 from J, leaving 7 bases between them. The chain's CDR3 is CSALKPNYGYTF. CDR3 sequence (DNA): TGCAGTGCTTTAAAGCCTAACTATGGCTACACCTTC.

The chain uses TRBV7-9 and TRBJ2-5; D is perhaps TRBD2 (5 bases). V shed 3 bases and J shed 11 bases, with 19 bases lying between them. The CDR3 is 14 residues long. The germline CDR1 and CDR2 sequences are SEHNR and FQNEAQ (reference sequence). DNA for the CDR3: TGTGCCAGCAGCTTTACCCCTTTCGGGGATGAGCAGTACTTC. Translating it yields CASSFTPFGDEQYF.

The genes are TRBV15 and TRBJ2-6; no reliable D call. The germline CDR1 and CDR2 sequences are LNHNV and YYDKDF (reference sequence). This CDR3 region has 15 residues. Trimming left V 6 bases short and J 1 base short, with 10 bases between. Written as DNA, the CDR3 is TGTGCCACCAGATTTGGGTTGTCTGGGGCCAACGTCCTGACTTTC. This translates into CATRFGLSGANVLTF.

This clonotype appeared many times. This chain uses TRBV9 with TRBJ2-3; TRBD2 aligns across 7 bases. Germline V gene data show CDR1 as SGDLS and CDR2 as YYNGEE. The CDR3 has 14 amino acids. With 3 bases clipped from V and 1 base from J, the junction kept 2 bases outside the gene matches. The chain's CDR3 is CASSASGRTDTQYF. As DNA, the CDR3 is TGTGCCAGCAGCGCTAGCGGACGCACAGATACGCAGTATTTT.

This clonotype has a handful of counts. The chain combines TRBV12-3 or TRBV12-4 with TRBJ2-7; D unclear. V was trimmed by 3 bases and J by 1 base, leaving 10 bases between them. This CDR3 is 14 amino acids long. This chain's CDR3 is CASSFYMESYEQYF. Here the CDR3 DNA reads TGTGCCAGCAGTTTCTACATGGAGTCCTACGAGCAGTACTTC.

The V gene is TRBV5-1, the J gene TRBJ2-3; tentative D call: TRBD2 (6 bases). V lost 4 bases, J lost 2 bases, and 14 bases lay in between. Germline CDR1 is SGHRS and CDR2 is YFSETQ. The CDR3 is 15 amino acids. Here the CDR3 reads CASSAAGTYTDTQYF. The DNA of the CDR3 is TGCGCCAGCAGCGCGGCCGGGACTTACACAGATACGCAGTATTTT.

This clonotype was counted ten times or more. The chain is built from TRBV4-3 and TRBJ2-3; the match to TRBD2 covers 8 bases. The CDR3 runs 16 residues. The V and J ends lost 3 bases and 2 bases, in that order; junction bases with no gene match: 7. Germline CDR1 LGHNA, CDR2 YSLEER. This chain's CDR3 is CASSQSQLADTDTQYF. CDR3 sequence (DNA): TGCGCCAGCAGCCAGTCACAACTAGCGGACACAGATACGCAGTATTTT.

The CDR3 protein is CAFAWDDYGYTF. For the CDR3, the DNA is TGTGCCTTCGCGTGGGACGACTATGGCTACACCTTC. The rearrangement joins TRBV30 to TRBJ1-2, with D perhaps TRBD1 (5 bases). Trimming took off 7 bases at V and 3 bases at J, with 12 bases between the two ends. In germline, CDR1 is GTSNPN, CDR2 SVGIG (reference sequence). The length of the CDR3 is 12 residues.

This clonotype has ten or more counts. The rearrangement joins TRBV2 to TRBJ2-4, with D maybe TRBD1 (5 bases). Germline CDR1 reads SNHLY; CDR2 reads FYNNEI. The CDR3 runs 14 residues. V dropped 5 bases and J dropped 0 bases, with 8 bases sitting between them. The CDR3 DNA is TGTGCCAGCAGTAGCACAGGAGCCAAAAACATTCAGTACTTC. Protein product: CASSSTGAKNIQYF.

In its sample, this clonotype was seen many times. V is TRBV30 and J is TRBJ2-1, with a possible D match to TRBD1 (5 bases). Germline V CDR1 and CDR2: GTSNPN, SVGIG (reference sequence). Trimming took off 3 bases at V and 7 bases at J, with 16 bases between the two ends. The CDR3 extends over 14 amino acids. Written as DNA, the CDR3 is TGTGCCTGGAGCTTGATGACAGAAGAGAATGAGCAGTTCTTC. The encoded protein is CAWSLMTEENEQFF.

This rearrangement joins TRBV6-6 to TRBJ1-4, with D hard to call. Germline V gives CDR1 MNHNY, CDR2 SVGAGI (reference sequence). The germline V and J ends were trimmed by 0 bases and 7 bases, with 9 bases remaining between them. The CDR3 is 14 residues long. The CDR3 spells CASSYSTGVEKLFF. The CDR3 DNA sequence: TGTGCCAGCAGTTACTCGACCGGGGTTGAAAAACTGTTTTTT.

This clonotype showed up many times. The CDR3 spells CASSLEVNQPQHF. The DNA of the CDR3 is TGCGCCAGCAGCTTGGAGGTTAATCAGCCCCAGCATTTT. The chain uses TRBV5-1 and TRBJ1-5; D is unclear. This CDR3 is 13 amino acids long. The V and J ends lost 0 bases and 4 bases respectively, with 5 bases between them. The germline CDR1 and CDR2 sequences are SGHRS and YFSETQ. Looking up the rest from reference TRBV5-1 and TRBJ1-5 gives the full variable domain: KAGVTQTPRYLIKTRGQQVTLSCSPISGHRSVSWYQQTPGQGLQFLFEYFSETQRNKGNFPGRFSGRQFSNSRSEMNVSTLELGDSALYLCASSLEVNQPQHFGDGTRLSIL.

This clonotype showed up just a few times. V gene TRBV7-9 combines with J gene TRBJ2-1, with 7 bases identical to TRBD2. The ends lost 5 bases at V and 8 bases at J; junction bases unmatched: 12. Germline loops: CDR1 SEHNR, CDR2 FQNEAQ (reference sequence). CDR3 length: 15 residues. CDR3 sequence (DNA): TGTGCCAGCAGCCCGGCCGGGACTATTCGTTATGAGCAGTTCTTC. This translates into CASSPAGTIRYEQFF.

For this clonotype: Mismatch with germline at one junction end may stem from a read error. J is TRBJ2-7 and V is TRBV9; 9 positions match TRBD2. This CDR3 is built from 13 residues. The germline CDR1 and CDR2 sequences are SGDLS and YYNGEE. The CDR3 protein is CVSSVGGRGEQYF. The CDR3 bases are TGTGTCAGCAGCGTAGGCGGGAGGGGCGAGCAGTACTTC.

A few counts support this clonotype. V gene TRBV29-1 combines with J gene TRBJ2-3, with D perhaps matching TRBD1 (6 bases). V lost 6 bases and J lost 10, with 17 bases in between. The CDR3 covers 12 residues. Germline CDR1 SQVTM, CDR2 ANQGSEA. CDR3 protein: CSVPPGQLPQYF. As DNA, the CDR3 is TGCAGCGTCCCCCCAGGACAGCTGCCGCAGTATTTT.

This clonotype was seen only a few times. This sequence joins TRBV7-7 and TRBJ2-5; TRBD2 aligns across 13 bases. The J call may be faulty, since TRBJ2-7 better matches the DNA end. In germline, CDR1 is SSHAT, CDR2 FNYEAQ (reference sequence). There are 15 residues in the CDR3. The CDR3: CASSLAGLAGSEQYF. CDR3 nucleotides: TGTGCCAGCAGCTTAGCGGGACTAGCGGGAAGCGAGCAGTACTTC.

The chain is built from TRBV28 and TRBJ2-7; D assignment may be TRBD1 or TRBD2 (5 bases each). V was cut by 6 bases and J by 3 bases, with 9 bases left in between. CDR1 and CDR2 from the germline V gene are MDHEN and SYDVKM. The CDR3 covers 12 residues. The CDR3 region is CASRRDVYEQYF. CDR3 bases: TGTGCCAGCAGACGGGACGTCTACGAGCAGTACTTC.

Only one count was recorded for this clonotype. The V gene is TRBV5-1, the J gene TRBJ2-1; TRBD2 matches 10 bases. Germline V gives CDR1 SGHRS, CDR2 YFSETQ. The J segment lost 8 bases and the V segment lost 9 bases, leaving 14 bases of the junction unmatched. This CDR3 is built from 15 residues. The CDR3, as DNA: TGCGCCACCAAAGGGGTAGCTAGCGGGAGCGATGAGCAGTTCTTC. It translates to CATKGVASGSDEQFF.

This clonotype was observed a handful of times. At one end the junction does not follow the germline gene, possibly because of a read error. Here the CDR3 DNA reads TGCGCCGGCAGCCCAGGCCTGGACCTCTACGAGCAGTACTTC. Protein sequence: CAGSPGLDLYEQYF. V is TRBV5-1 and J is TRBJ2-7; D uncertain. The CDR3 totals 14 residues. In germline, CDR1 is SGHRS, CDR2 YFSETQ.